This TCR beta chain was sequenced for a study of cytomegalovirus exposure and HLA in healthy donors. Study-wide results and limits: With later analysis, a missense DCLRE1C variant became linked to TCR beta V- and J-gene trimming.

For this clone: Its antigen is as yet unknown.

The PCR ran on 60 Vbeta and 13 Jbeta primers. Sequencing was performed with immunoSEQ multiplex PCR; in TCRdb, only in-frame clones are kept and a portion is missing. The sample has over 100,000 clones; 76% are singletons. The TCR originated in a woman aged 35 to 49 in good health and CMV-seropositive. Sequenced material: PBMCs.

CDR3 DNA sequence: TGCGCCAGCAGCTTGAGGACTTATGGGACAGGGGGGTTAGAAGCTTTCTTT. It translates to CASSLRTYGTGGLEAFF. This chain joins TRBV5-1 and TRBJ1-1; TRBD1 aligns across 11 bases. Germline CDR1 and CDR2: SGHRS and YFSETQ. J was trimmed by 8 bases and V by 1 base; bases with no gene match: 13. This CDR3 contains 17 residues.